The next 18 T cell receptor beta chains were all read from a single sample in a study of T cells in Graves' hyperthyroidism and ophthalmopathy (dated by TCRdb to about 2019). The protocol used for the library was multiplex PCR. TCRdb lists the instrument as Illumina HiSeq 2000. Amplification of TCR beta CDR3 regions was carried out from RNA transcripts. A first-round RT-PCR of the TCR CDR3 used the HTBI primer set with the Qiagen OneStep RT-PCR kit. TCRdb ran its own pipeline on the public reads, namely fastp trimming at Q25 and MiXCR clone calling, and kept in-frame beta chains. When rows share a CDR3 protein, they turn into one entry using the most common DNA and genes. The sample table contains about 250,000 distinct CDR3 sequences; only one count was recorded for about 16% of them. 30% of the sample belongs to the ten largest clones. Sequenced material: blood. The origin of the receptors is a woman in her forties or fifties with Graves' hyperthyroidism that later progressed to Graves' ophthalmopathy.

In its sample, this clonotype was seen a few times. J is TRBJ2-1 and V is TRBV4-1; 7 nucleotides agree with TRBD2. There are 15 residues in the CDR3. Germline trimming cut 1 base from V and 12 bases from J; bases unmatched to any gene: 12. Germline V lookup: CDR1 MGHRA, CDR2 YSYEKL. The CDR3 DNA follows: TGCGCCAGCAGCCAAGTCGGGGGGTCTAATGGAGTGCAGTTCTTC. Encoded protein: CASSQVGGSNGVQFF.

As for this clonotype: A much larger clone differs by one base, so this may be a read error. The chain carries TRBV28 and TRBJ1-2; D is unresolved. The germline CDR1 and CDR2 sequences are MDHEN and SYDVKM. The CDR3 contains 13 residues. The CDR3 loop reads CASSPPDKYGHTF. The CDR3 DNA is TGTGCCAGCAGCCCCCCCGATAAATATGGCCACACCTTC.

The sample holds many counts of this clonotype. The J gene is TRBJ2-1, the V gene TRBV18, with 10 bases identical to TRBD2. The CDR3 spans 16 residues. Germline V gene lookup returns CDR1 KGHSH and CDR2 LQKENI. Trimming took 3 bases from V and 4 from J; bases not matched to a gene: 6. The CDR3 here is CASSPRSTSGYNEQFF. The CDR3 nucleotides read TGTGCCAGCTCACCTCGGTCGACTAGCGGGTACAATGAGCAGTTCTTC.

This clonotype was observed at least ten times. The rearrangement links TRBV11-3 to TRBJ2-2; D is unclear. The CDR3 spans 13 residues. Germline V CDR1 and CDR2: SGHNT, YENEEA. V lost 0 bases and J 3 bases, leaving 2 bases between the germline ends. DNA of the CDR3: TGTGCCAGCAGCTTAGACGACACCGGGGAGCTGTTTTTT. This encodes CASSLDDTGELFF.

This clonotype was seen at least ten times. The CDR3 region is CASSQVMEGAPLEQYF. DNA for the CDR3: TGTGCCAGCAGCCAAGTGATGGAGGGGGCTCCCCTCGAGCAGTACTTC. The V call is TRBV4-2, the J call TRBJ2-7, with D perhaps TRBD1 (7 bases). The germline V gene has CDR1 LGHNA and CDR2 YNFKEQ. This CDR3 is 16 amino acids long. Trimming cost V 1 base and J 6 bases, with 19 bases left between them.

This clonotype was observed at least ten times. CDR3 sequence (DNA): TGTGCCAGCAGCGGACTAGCGGAGAGCACAGATACGCAGTATTTT. Encoded protein: CASSGLAESTDTQYF. The J gene is TRBJ2-3, the V gene TRBV13; 10 bases agree with TRBD2. The CDR3 is 15 residues long. J lost 0 bases, V lost 5 bases, and 2 bases had no gene match. In germline, CDR1 is PRHDT, CDR2 FYEKMQ (reference sequence).

This clonotype came up many times. The chain joins TRBV27 to TRBJ2-3, with TRBD2 matching 11 bases. V was pared by 3 bases and J by 2 bases, with 13 bases of the junction left unmatched. There are 19 residues in the CDR3. Germline values: CDR1 MNHEY, CDR2 SMNVEV (reference sequence). The CDR3 here is CASSFTGTSGATPTDTQYF. CDR3 DNA sequence: TGTGCCAGCAGTTTCACCGGGACTAGCGGAGCTACTCCCACAGATACGCAGTATTTT.

This clonotype came up many times. This rearrangement joins TRBV27 to TRBJ1-2; the match to TRBD1 covers 11 bases. The V and J ends lost 5 bases and 7 bases, in that order; junction bases with no gene match: 15. Germline assignment: CDR1 MNHEY and CDR2 SMNVEV (reference sequence). This CDR3 region has 17 residues. Written as DNA, the CDR3 is TGTGCCAGCAGTCCCCAGGTTGGACAGGGGGCGCAGGGTGGCTACACCTTC. Translation: CASSPQVGQGAQGGYTF.

This clonotype was seen repeatedly, ten times or more. This sequence joins TRBV6-5 and TRBJ1-2; 7 nucleotides agree with TRBD1. Germline V lookup: CDR1 MNHEY, CDR2 SVGAGI. The CDR3 runs to 14 residues. V dropped 0 bases and J dropped 7; count of bases not matched to a gene: 5. In DNA form, the CDR3 reads TGTGCCAGCAGTTACTCAACAGGGGCGAGTGGCTACACCTTC. It specifies CASSYSTGASGYTF.

In this sample, this clonotype turned up many times. The chain carries TRBV20-1 and TRBJ1-1, with 9 bases matching TRBD1. This CDR3 is built from 14 residues. CDR1 DFQATT and CDR2 SNEGSKA come from the germline V gene (reference sequence). V lost 3 bases, J lost 5 bases, and 7 bases stayed unmatched. The CDR3 sequence is CSARPGTGRTEAFF. For the CDR3, the DNA is TGCAGTGCTAGGCCCGGGACAGGGCGAACTGAAGCTTTCTTT.

This clonotype was seen ten or more times. The chain employs TRBV28 and TRBJ1-6; D not resolved. This CDR3 has 15 residues. Trimming removed 7 bases at V and 7 bases at J, with 17 bases between. The V gene's germline CDR1 is MDHEN and CDR2 SYDVKM. The CDR3 is CASTPSGVTNSPLHF. The CDR3 nucleotides read TGTGCCAGCACCCCCTCCGGTGTTACCAATTCACCCCTCCACTTT.

The gene calls are TRBV9 and TRBJ2-2; D is undetermined. The V end lost 0 bases, the J end lost 8 bases, and 2 bases lay between the germline ends. Germline V gives CDR1 SGDLS, CDR2 YYNGEE. This CDR3 has 11 residues. CDR3 sequence (DNA): TGTGCCAGCAGCGTAGCGGGGGAGCTGTTTTTT. Translated: CASSVAGELFF. The full variable domain, in which reference TRBV9 and TRBJ2-2 provide the parts outside the CDR3, is DSGVTQTPKHLITATGQRVTLRCSPRSGDLSVYWYQQSLDQGLQFLIQYYNGEERAKGNILERFSAQQFPDLHSELNLSSLELGDSALYFCASSVAGELFFGEGSRLTVL.

This clonotype was observed a few times. This chain's CDR3 is CASSFRALPPYNEQFF. The DNA for the CDR3 is TGTGCCAGCAGCTTCCGGGCCCTCCCTCCCTACAATGAGCAGTTCTTC. The chain uses TRBV5-8 and TRBJ2-1; D is ambiguous. CDR1 and CDR2 (germline): SGHTS, YDEGEE. V was cut by 2 bases and J by 2 bases, with 14 bases left in between. This CDR3 has 16 amino acids.

In this sample, this clonotype turned up many times. The rearrangement links TRBV27 to TRBJ2-6; D call uncertain. Trimming removed 2 bases at V and 1 base at J, with 21 bases between. The CDR3 has 20 residues. Per the germline V gene, CDR1 is MNHEY and CDR2 is SMNVEV (reference sequence). The CDR3 sequence is CASSLSGYRDLTSGANVLTF. DNA of the CDR3: TGTGCCAGCAGTTTAAGTGGCTACCGAGACCTAACATCTGGGGCCAACGTCCTGACTTTC.

This clonotype has ten or more counts. The chain carries TRBV5-6 and TRBJ2-1, with 7 bases that match TRBD2. The CDR3 is made up of 15 amino acids. The germline V gene encodes CDR1 SGHDT and CDR2 YYEEEE. V lost 0 bases, J lost 3 bases, and 3 bases stayed unmatched. In DNA form, the CDR3 reads TGTGCCAGCAGCTTGGCGCGGACTAGCTACAATGAGCAGTTCTTC. Its protein is CASSLARTSYNEQFF.

This clonotype was counted many times. The V gene is TRBV28, the J gene TRBJ2-3, with TRBD2 as a possible D gene (5 bases). This CDR3 has 16 residues. Germline V lookup: CDR1 MDHEN, CDR2 SYDVKM. Trimming left V 5 bases short and J 1 base short, with 16 bases between. The CDR3 here is CASSPPDSVGTDTQYF. For the CDR3, the DNA is TGTGCCAGCAGTCCCCCTGATAGCGTGGGCACAGATACGCAGTATTTT. The variable domain in full, with the rest retrieved from reference TRBV28 and TRBJ2-3, is DVKVTQSSRYLVKRTGEKVFLECVQDMDHENMFWYRQDPGLGLRLIYFSYDVKMKEKGDIPEGYSVSREKKERFSLILESASTNQTSMYLCASSPPDSVGTDTQYFGPGTRLTVL.

This clonotype was recorded at least ten times. The chain recombines TRBV3-1 with TRBJ2-2; unclear D gene. Germline loops: CDR1 LGHDT, CDR2 YNNKEL (reference sequence). CDR3 length: 16 amino acids. V was pared by 0 bases and J by 0 bases, with 8 bases between. CDR3 amino acids: CASSQDRPPNTGELFF. In DNA form, the CDR3 reads TGTGCCAGCAGCCAAGATCGGCCCCCGAACACCGGGGAGCTGTTTTTT.

This clonotype was detected many times. The V and J genes are TRBV2 and TRBJ2-1, with 12 bases that match TRBD2. Germline assignment: CDR1 SNHLY and CDR2 FYNNEI. This CDR3 region has 15 residues. Trimming took 8 bases from V and 3 from J; bases not matched to a gene: 5. The CDR3 loop is CASRLAGDYYNEQFF. CDR3 nucleotide sequence: TGTGCCAGCCGACTAGCGGGAGATTACTACAATGAGCAGTTCTTC.